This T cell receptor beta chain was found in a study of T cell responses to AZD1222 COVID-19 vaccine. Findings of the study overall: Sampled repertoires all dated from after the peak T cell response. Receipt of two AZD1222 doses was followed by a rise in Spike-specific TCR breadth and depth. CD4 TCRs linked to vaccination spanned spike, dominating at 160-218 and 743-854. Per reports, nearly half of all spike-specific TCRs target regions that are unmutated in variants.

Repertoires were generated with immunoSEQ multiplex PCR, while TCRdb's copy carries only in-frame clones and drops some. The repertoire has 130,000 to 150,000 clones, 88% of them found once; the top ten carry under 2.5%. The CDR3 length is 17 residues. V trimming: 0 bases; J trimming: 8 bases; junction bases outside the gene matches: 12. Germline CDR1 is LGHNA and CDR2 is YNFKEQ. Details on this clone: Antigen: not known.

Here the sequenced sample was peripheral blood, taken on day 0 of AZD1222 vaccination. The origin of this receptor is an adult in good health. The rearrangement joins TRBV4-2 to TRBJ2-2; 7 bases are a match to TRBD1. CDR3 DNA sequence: TGTGCCAGCAGCCAAGATGTGGAAGGGGGCTTAGCTGGGGAGCTGTTTTTT. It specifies CASSQDVEGGLAGELFF.